This T cell receptor (beta chain) was captured by sequencing in a study of cytomegalovirus exposure and HLA in healthy donors. Whole-study context: In an earlier analysis, 95 million to 130 million unique TCR beta sequences were found from 150 million to 200 million T cells. Study-wide results and caveats: A few of the chains that were CMV-associated were confirmed in vitro to be specific for CMV antigens. For most subjects, TCR beta sequences were reported to predict HLA-A and HLA-B alleles with accuracy.

Per the germline V gene, CDR1 is LGHNA and CDR2 is YSLEER. The ends were cut back, 3 bases at V and 1 base at J, with 10 bases in the middle. This CDR3 spans 14 amino acids. PCR employed 60 Vbeta and 13 Jbeta primers. In the study's own analysis: Tens of millions of unique TCR beta chains, 9 million to 12 million shared, were counted in a later analysis. Libraries were prepared by immunoSEQ multiplex PCR; TCRdb keeps only in-frame clonotypes and omits some of them. The V and J calls and clone size come from that table; D and trimming were worked out from the DNA. In the table there are roughly 93,000 clones, around 80% of which are singletons. To note about this clone: Its target is unknown.

Material: PBMCs. The chain carries TRBV4-3 and TRBJ2-7; the D is unclear. This sequence originates from a man aged 25 to 40 in good health and CMV-seronegative. As DNA, the CDR3 is TGCGCCAGCAGCCAGGCAGTTTCTTCCTACGAGCAGTACTTC. This encodes CASSQAVSSYEQYF.